The source of this T cell receptor beta chain is a study of blood T cell repertoires in COVID-19. Study-wide context: PBMCs, B-cell-depleted T cells, or T cells were the source of the cDNA or gDNA that made up the material.

In the authors' workflow: Amplification of reference gene primers provided the estimated nucleated cell counts. Data came from immunoSEQ multiplex PCR; TCRdb stores just in-frame clones and leaves some out. From that table come the V and J calls and clone size; the DNA was used to work out D and trimming. The table lists about 250,000 clones, about 91% of them singletons, with roughly 6.3% in the top ten. In germline, CDR1 is MNHEY, CDR2 SVGAGI. Trimming removed 6 bases from V and 8 bases from J, with 13 bases in between. The CDR3 runs 13 residues. The Seattle patients joined while their infection was active and were tracked longitudinally afterward. This clone showed up just once.

The clonotype comes from a woman aged 25 to 39 with COVID-19, enrolled during active disease. This chain joins TRBV6-5 and TRBJ2-2; D remains unclear. The sequenced material came from peripheral blood. CDR3 loop: CASRPHSLGELFF. The CDR3 DNA sequence: TGTGCCAGCAGACCCCACTCACTAGGGGAGCTGTTTTTT.